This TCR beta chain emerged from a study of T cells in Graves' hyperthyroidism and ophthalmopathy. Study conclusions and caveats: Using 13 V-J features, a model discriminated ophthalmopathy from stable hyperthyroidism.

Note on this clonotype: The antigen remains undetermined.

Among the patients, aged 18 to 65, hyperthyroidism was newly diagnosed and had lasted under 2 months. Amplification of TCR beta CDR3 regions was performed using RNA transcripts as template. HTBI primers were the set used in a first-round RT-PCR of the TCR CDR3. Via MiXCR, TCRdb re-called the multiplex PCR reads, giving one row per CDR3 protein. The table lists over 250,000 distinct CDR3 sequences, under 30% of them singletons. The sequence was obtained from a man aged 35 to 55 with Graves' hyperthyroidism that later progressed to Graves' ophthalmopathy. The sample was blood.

The CDR3 DNA sequence: TGCAGTGCTAGTTCGGGTAGAGGTAATCAGCCCCAGCATTTT. Translated: CSASSGRGNQPQHF. The chain is built from TRBV20-1 and TRBJ1-5; D not resolved. Trimming shortened V by 3 bases and J by 4 bases, and 13 bases separated the two germline ends. The CDR3 runs 14 residues. Germline V CDR1 and CDR2: DFQATT, SNEGSKA (reference sequence).